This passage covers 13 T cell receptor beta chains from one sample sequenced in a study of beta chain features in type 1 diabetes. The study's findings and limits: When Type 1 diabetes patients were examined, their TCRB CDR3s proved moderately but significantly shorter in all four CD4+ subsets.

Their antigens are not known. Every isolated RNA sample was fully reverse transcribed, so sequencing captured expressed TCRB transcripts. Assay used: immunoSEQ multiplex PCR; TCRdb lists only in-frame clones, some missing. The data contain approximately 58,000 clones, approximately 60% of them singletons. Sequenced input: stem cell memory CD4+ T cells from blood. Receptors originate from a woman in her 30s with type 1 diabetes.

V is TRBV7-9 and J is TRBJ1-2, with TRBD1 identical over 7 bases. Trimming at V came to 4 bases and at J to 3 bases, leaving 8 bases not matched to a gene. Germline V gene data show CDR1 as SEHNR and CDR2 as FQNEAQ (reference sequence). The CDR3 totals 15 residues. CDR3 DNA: TGTGCCAGCAGCTCCGTGATAGACAGGGACTATGGCTACACCTTC. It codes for CASSSVIDRDYGYTF.

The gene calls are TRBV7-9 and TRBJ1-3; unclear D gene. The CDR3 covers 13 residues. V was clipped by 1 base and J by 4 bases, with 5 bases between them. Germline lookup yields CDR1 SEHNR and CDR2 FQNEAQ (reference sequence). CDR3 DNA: TGTGCCAGCAGCTTAGGCCAGGGAAACACCATATATTTT. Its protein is CASSLGQGNTIYF.

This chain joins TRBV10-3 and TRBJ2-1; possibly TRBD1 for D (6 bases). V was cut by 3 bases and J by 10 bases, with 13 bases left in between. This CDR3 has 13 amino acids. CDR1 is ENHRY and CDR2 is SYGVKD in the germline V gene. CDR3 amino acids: CAISDSGAGEQFF. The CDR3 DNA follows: TGTGCCATCAGTGACTCAGGGGCGGGCGAGCAGTTCTTC.

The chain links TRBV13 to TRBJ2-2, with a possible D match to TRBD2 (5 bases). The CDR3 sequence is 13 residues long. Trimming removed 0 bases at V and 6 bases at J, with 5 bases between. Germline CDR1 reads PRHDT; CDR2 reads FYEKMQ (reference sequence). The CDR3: CASSLGRAGELFF. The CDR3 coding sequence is TGTGCCAGCAGCTTAGGGCGGGCCGGGGAGCTGTTTTTT.

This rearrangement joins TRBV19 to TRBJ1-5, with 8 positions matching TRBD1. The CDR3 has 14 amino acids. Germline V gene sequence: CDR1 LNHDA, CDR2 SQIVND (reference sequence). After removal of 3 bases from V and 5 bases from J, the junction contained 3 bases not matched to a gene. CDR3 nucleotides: TGTGCCAGTAGTATGGGGACAGGTTATCAGCCCCAGCATTTT. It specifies CASSMGTGYQPQHF.

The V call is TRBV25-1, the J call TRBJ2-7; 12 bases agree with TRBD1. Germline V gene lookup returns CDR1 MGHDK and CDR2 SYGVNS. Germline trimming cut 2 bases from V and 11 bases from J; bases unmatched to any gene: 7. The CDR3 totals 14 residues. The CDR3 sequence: CASSETGTGGVEYF. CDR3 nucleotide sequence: TGTGCCAGCAGTGAAACCGGGACAGGGGGCGTTGAGTACTTC.

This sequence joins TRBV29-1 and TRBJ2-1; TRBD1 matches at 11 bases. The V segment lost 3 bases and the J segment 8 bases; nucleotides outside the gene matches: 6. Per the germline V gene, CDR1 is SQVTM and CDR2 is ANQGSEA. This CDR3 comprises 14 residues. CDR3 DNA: TGCAGCGTTGACGGGACAGGGGGAATCTATGAGCAGTTCTTC. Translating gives CSVDGTGGIYEQFF.

The CDR3 nucleotides read TGTGCCAGCAGCTTGGTCGGGAGACAGATTCAGGAGCAGTACTTC. Residues: CASSLVGRQIQEQYF. This chain links TRBV28 with TRBJ2-7; TRBD2 might be the D (6 bases). Deletions cut 6 bases from V and 7 bases from J, with 22 bases between. The CDR3 contains 15 residues. CDR1 and CDR2 (germline): MDHEN, SYDVKM.

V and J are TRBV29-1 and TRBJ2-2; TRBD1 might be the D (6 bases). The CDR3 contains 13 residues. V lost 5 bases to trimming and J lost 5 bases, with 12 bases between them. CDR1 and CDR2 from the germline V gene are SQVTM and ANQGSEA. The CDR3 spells CSVLPGTTGELFF. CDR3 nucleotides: TGCAGCGTTCTCCCCGGGACAACCGGGGAGCTGTTTTTT.

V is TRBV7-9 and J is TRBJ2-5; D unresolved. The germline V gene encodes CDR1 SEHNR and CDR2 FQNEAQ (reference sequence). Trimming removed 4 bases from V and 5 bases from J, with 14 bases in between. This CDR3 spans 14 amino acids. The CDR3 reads CASSSRRHSETQYF. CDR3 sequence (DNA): TGTGCCAGCAGCTCCCGACGACATTCGGAGACCCAGTACTTC.

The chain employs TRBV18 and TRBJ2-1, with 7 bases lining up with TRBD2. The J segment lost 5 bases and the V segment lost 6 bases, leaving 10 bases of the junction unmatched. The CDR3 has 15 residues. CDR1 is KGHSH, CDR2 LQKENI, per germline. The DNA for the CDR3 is TGTGCCAGCTCTTACAACGCGGGAGCCCACAATGAGCAGTTCTTC. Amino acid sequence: CASSYNAGAHNEQFF.

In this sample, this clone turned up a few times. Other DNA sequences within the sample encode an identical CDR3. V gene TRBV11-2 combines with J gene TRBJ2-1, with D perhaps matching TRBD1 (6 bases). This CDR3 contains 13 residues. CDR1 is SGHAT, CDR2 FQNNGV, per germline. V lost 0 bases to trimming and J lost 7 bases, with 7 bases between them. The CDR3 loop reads CASSLDRGNEQFF. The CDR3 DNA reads TGTGCCAGCAGCTTAGATAGGGGGAATGAGCAGTTCTTC.

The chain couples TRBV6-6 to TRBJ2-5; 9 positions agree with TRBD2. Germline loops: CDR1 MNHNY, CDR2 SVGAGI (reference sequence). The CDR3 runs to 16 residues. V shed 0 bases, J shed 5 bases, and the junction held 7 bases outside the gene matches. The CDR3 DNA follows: TGTGCCAGCAGTTACTCGTCGGCTAGCGGGACTGAGACCCAGTACTTC. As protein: CASSYSSASGTETQYF.